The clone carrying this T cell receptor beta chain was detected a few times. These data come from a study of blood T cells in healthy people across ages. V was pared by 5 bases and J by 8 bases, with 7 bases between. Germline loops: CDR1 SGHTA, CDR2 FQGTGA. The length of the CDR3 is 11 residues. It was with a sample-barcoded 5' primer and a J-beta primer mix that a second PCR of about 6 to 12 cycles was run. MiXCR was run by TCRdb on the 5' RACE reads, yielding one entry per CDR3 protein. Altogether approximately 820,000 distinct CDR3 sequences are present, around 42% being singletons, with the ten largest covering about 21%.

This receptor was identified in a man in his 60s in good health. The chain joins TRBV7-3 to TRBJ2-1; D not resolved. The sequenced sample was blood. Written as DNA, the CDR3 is TGTGCCAGCAGCAGGGCTTATGAGCAGTTCTTC. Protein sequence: CASSRAYEQFF.